The sequence of this T cell receptor beta chain was determined in a study of regulatory T cells in long-lasting Graves disease. CDR3 length equals 14 residues. Trimming cost V 3 bases and J 3 bases, with 11 bases left between them. Germline V gene lookup returns CDR1 SNHLY and CDR2 FYNNEI. Time point noted: newly diagnosed GD, antithyroid drugs for less than 3 months. Generation of the TCR library employed RNA extracted from PBMCs. iRepertoire HTBI primers and Arm-PCR of CDR3 regions built TCR beta libraries. MiXCR, applied by TCRdb to the multiplex PCR reads, yields one record per CDR3 protein. The data show 520,000 or so distinct CDR3 sequences, with more than 10% seen just once and approximately 9.6% held by the top ten. The same sample was also studied in work on T cells in Graves' hyperthyroidism and ophthalmopathy.

The receptor was derived from a woman aged 30 to 39 with Graves disease. The gene calls are TRBV2 and TRBJ1-1; the D gene is possibly TRBD1 (5 bases). Sequences were derived from peripheral blood mononuclear cells (PBMCs), sampled at new diagnosis, from a patient treated with antithyroid drugs. The CDR3 is CASSDRVLDTEAFF. CDR3 nucleotides: TGTGCCAGCAGTGACAGGGTTCTTGACACTGAAGCTTTCTTT.